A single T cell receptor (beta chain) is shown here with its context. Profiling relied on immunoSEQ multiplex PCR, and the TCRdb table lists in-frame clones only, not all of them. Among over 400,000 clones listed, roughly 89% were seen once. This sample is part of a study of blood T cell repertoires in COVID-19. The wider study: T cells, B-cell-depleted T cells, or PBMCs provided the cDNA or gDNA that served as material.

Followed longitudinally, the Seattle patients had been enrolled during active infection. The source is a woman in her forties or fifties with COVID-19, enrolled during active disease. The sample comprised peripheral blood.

In DNA form, the CDR3 reads TGTGCCACCGGACAGATTGGATACGAGCAGTACTTC. Encoded protein: CATGQIGYEQYF. The chain uses TRBV27 and TRBJ2-7, with a tentative D call TRBD1 (6 bases). The CDR3 loop spans 12 amino acids. V dropped 10 bases and J dropped 4 bases, with 14 bases sitting between them. The germline V gene encodes CDR1 MNHEY and CDR2 SMNVEV (reference sequence).